This paragraph reports one T cell receptor beta chain. This CDR3 region has 15 residues. The germline CDR1 and CDR2 sequences are SGHTA and FQGNSA. The V and J ends lost 4 bases and 7 bases, in that order; junction bases with no gene match: 10. This record belongs to a study of blood T cell repertoires in COVID-19. Authors' methods: Estimation of nucleated cell counts was performed using reference gene primer amplification. Produced via immunoSEQ multiplex PCR; TCRdb's table is partial and in-frame only. For V, J and clone size, that table is used; D and trimming come from the DNA. The data contain approximately 330,000 clones, about 87% of them singletons.

The chain has TRBV7-2 and TRBJ2-7, with 10 bases aligning to TRBD1. This receptor was obtained from a man under 40 with COVID-19, enrolled during active disease. What was sequenced was peripheral blood. The chain's CDR3 is CASSSLTGGAYEQYF. DNA of the CDR3: TGTGCCAGCAGCTCGTTGACAGGGGGCGCGTATGAGCAGTACTTC.